This TCR beta chain was recorded in a study of OX40 agonist ivuxolimab in advanced cancers. Blood got drawn at baseline, again on cycle 4 day 1, and then on cycle 7 day 1. This clone was detected once. V was pared by 5 bases and J by 2 bases, with 6 bases of the junction left unmatched. The CDR3 length is 15 residues. Germline V gene sequence: CDR1 SEHNR, CDR2 FQNEAQ (reference sequence). Data came from immunoSEQ multiplex PCR; TCRdb stores just in-frame clones and leaves some out. The repertoire holds approximately 66,000 clones, with 85% as singletons. V and J are TRBV7-9 and TRBJ2-1; 7 bases are a match to TRBD2. This sequence was found in an adult with an advanced solid tumor such as melanoma, head and neck, liver or kidney cancer. The source material was CD4+ or CD8+ T cells sorted from blood, sampled in a trial of the OX40 agonist ivuxolimab. The CDR3 sequence is CASSLQGGTYNEQFF. CDR3 nucleotide sequence: TGTGCCAGCAGCCTCCAGGGAGGGACCTACAATGAGCAGTTCTTC.